The sequence of this T cell receptor (beta chain) was determined in a study of blood T cell repertoires in COVID-19. Study as a whole: COVID-19 samples collected from the United States, Italy and Spain covered acute and convalescent phases. The analysed material was cDNA or gDNA that came from T cells, B-cell-depleted T cells, or PBMCs.

Authors' methods: Cell counts per sample came from amplifying reference gene primers. Clones were sequenced by immunoSEQ multiplex PCR, and TCRdb holds only the in-frame ones, with some missing. That table furnishes V, J and clone size, whereas the DNA furnished D and trimming. The sample consists of 50,000 to 60,000 clones, approximately 90% of them appearing once. V lost 8 bases and J lost 7, with 18 bases in between. The CDR3 is made up of 14 amino acids. Germline CDR1 reads MNHEY; CDR2 reads SVGAGI. Sequences were obtained from peripheral blood. The clonotype comes from an elderly woman with acute or convalescent COVID-19. The genes are TRBV6-5 and TRBJ2-1; no firm D call. This CDR3 is CASQTRWSENEQFF. The CDR3 DNA reads TGTGCCAGCCAAACCCGTTGGTCGGAGAATGAGCAGTTCTTC.